Listed below are T cell receptor beta chains from one sample, sequenced in a study of cytomegalovirus exposure and HLA in healthy donors. Profiled with immunoSEQ multiplex PCR; TCRdb holds only in-frame clones, not every one. This sample carries roughly 230,000 clones, about 93% of them seen once, and the ten largest clones take less than 2%. The sample comprised PBMCs. These receptors were taken from a girl aged 2-9 years in good health and CMV-seronegative. The CDR3 runs from the conserved cysteine through the conserved F or W. A D gene is named only where the DNA matches it firmly.

D	V	length	J	DNA	CDR3
-	TRBV6-5	12	TRBJ2-5	TGTGCCAGCAGCTACCACGGGGAGACCCAGTACTTC	CASSYHGETQYF
TRBD2	TRBV28	16	TRBJ2-7	TGTGCCAGCAGTGGGCGAGGGCGGGGGGGCTTGTACGAGCAGTACTTC	CASSGRGRGGLYEQYF
TRBD1	TRBV7-9	17	TRBJ1-1	TGTGCCAGCAGCTTAGGGGGGACAGGGGTAAAAAACACTGAAGCTTTCTTT	CASSLGGTGVKNTEAFF
-	TRBV7-2	14	TRBJ2-5	TGTGCCAGCAGCTTAGACAGGAACAAAGAGACCCAGTACTTC	CASSLDRNKETQYF
TRBD2	TRBV18	17	TRBJ2-1	TGTGCCAGCTCATCTCGACTAGCGGGGGACCTAAACAATGAGCAGTTCTTC	CASSSRLAGDLNNEQFF
TRBD1	TRBV7-2	16	TRBJ1-5	TGTGCCAGCAGCTTTTACAGGGGGTATGCCAATCAGCCCCAGCATTTT	CASSFYRGYANQPQHF
-	TRBV11-2	15	TRBJ2-7	TGTGCCAGCAGCTTAGAGTCAGGGGAGCTGAACGAGCAGTACTTC	CASSLESGELNEQYF
-	TRBV2	14	TRBJ1-3	TGTGCCAGCAGTCTTGGAGGGGCTGGAAACACCATATATTTT	CASSLGGAGNTIYF
-	TRBV6-1	16	TRBJ2-3	TGTGCCAGCAGTGAAACCCTCCCGGGAGGCACAGATACGCAGTATTTT	CASSETLPGGTDTQYF
-	TRBV2	12	TRBJ1-2	TGTGCCACCCACGGTTCTAACTATGGCTACACCTTC	CATHGSNYGYTF
-	TRBV13	16	TRBJ2-3	TGTGCCAGCAGCCCCCAGGTGACAGACAGCACAGATACGCAGTATTTT	CASSPQVTDSTDTQYF